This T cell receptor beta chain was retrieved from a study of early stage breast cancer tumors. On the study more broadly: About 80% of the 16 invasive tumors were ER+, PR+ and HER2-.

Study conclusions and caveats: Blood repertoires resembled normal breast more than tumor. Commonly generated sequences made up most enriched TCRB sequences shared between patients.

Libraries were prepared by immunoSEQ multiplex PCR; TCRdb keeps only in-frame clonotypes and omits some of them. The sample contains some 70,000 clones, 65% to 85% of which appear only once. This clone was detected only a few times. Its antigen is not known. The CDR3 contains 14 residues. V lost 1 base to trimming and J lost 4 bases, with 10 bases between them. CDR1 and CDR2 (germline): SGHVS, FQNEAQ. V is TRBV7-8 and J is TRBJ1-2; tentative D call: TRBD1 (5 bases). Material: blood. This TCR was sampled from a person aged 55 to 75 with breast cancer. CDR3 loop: CASSLVSGAYGYTF. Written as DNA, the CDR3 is TGTGCCAGCAGCTTAGTCAGCGGGGCCTATGGCTACACCTTC.